One and the same sample provided the 3 T cell receptor beta chains below, sequenced in a study of blood T cell repertoires in COVID-19. Sequenced by immunoSEQ multiplex PCR; TCRdb stores in-frame clones only, minus some. The sample yields about 280,000 clones, 75% to 85% seen once. The sample taken for sequencing was peripheral blood. The receptor set was obtained from a man in his fifties with active or convalescent COVID-19.

This chain uses TRBV2 with TRBJ2-1, with D possibly TRBD2 on 6 matching bases. CDR1 and CDR2 from the germline V gene are SNHLY and FYNNEI. Trimming took 8 bases from V and 7 from J, leaving 12 bases between them. The CDR3 sequence is 12 residues long. The CDR3 DNA follows: TGTGCCAGCGGCGGACTAAGGAATGAGCAGTTCTTC. This translates into CASGGLRNEQFF.

The V gene is TRBV18, the J gene TRBJ1-6; TRBD1 matches 8 bases. Germline CDR1 KGHSH, CDR2 LQKENI. The CDR3 spans 15 residues. The ends lost 3 bases at V and 5 bases at J; junction bases unmatched: 3. DNA for the CDR3: TGTGCCAGCTCACCTTCGACAGGGGATAATTCACCCCTCCACTTT. The encoded protein is CASSPSTGDNSPLHF. Combining the CDR3 with reference TRBV18 and TRBJ1-6 gives the whole variable domain NAGVMQNPRHLVRRRGQEARLRCSPMKGHSHVYWYRQLPEEGLKFMVYLQKENIIDESGMPKERFSAEFPKEGPSILRIQQVVRGDSAAYFCASSPSTGDNSPLHFGNGTRLTVT.

This chain's CDR3 is CASSYSLPLLRNEQFF. The CDR3, as DNA: TGTGCCAGCAGTTACTCACTACCCCTACTACGCAATGAGCAGTTCTTC. The chain recombines TRBV6-2 or TRBV6-3 with TRBJ2-1; D is uncertain. V lost 0 bases and J lost 6, with 15 bases in between. The length of the CDR3 is 16 residues. Germline loops: CDR1 MNHEY, CDR2 SVGEGT.